This entry features one T cell receptor beta chain sequence. This sample stems from a study of blood T cell repertoires in COVID-19. The wider study: Acute and convalescent COVID-19 samples came from the United States, Italy and Spain.

Authors' processing steps: Quantification of nucleated cells was approximated via reference gene primer amplification. Produced via immunoSEQ multiplex PCR; TCRdb's table is partial and in-frame only. Clone size and V and J calls were adopted from that table, with D and trimming inferred from the DNA. This table holds approximately 500,000 clones, approximately 83% found once. V lost 6 bases to trimming and J lost 4 bases; unmatched junction nucleotides: 33. CDR3 length equals 23 residues. Germline V lookup: CDR1 MDHEN, CDR2 SYDVKM. The source material was peripheral blood. This chain links TRBV28 with TRBJ2-1, with 7 nucleotides matching TRBD2. The clonotype was recovered from a human donor in a cohort sampled during active COVID-19. The CDR3 sequence is CASSFTIGRFAGVAESDYNEQFF. The CDR3 coding sequence is TGTGCCAGCAGCTTTACCATAGGCAGGTTTGCGGGAGTAGCCGAGAGTGATTACAATGAGCAGTTCTTC.